This record looks at one T cell receptor beta chain sequence and its context. This record belongs to a study of blood T cell repertoires in COVID-19. Background on the study: Material from acute and convalescent COVID-19 was sourced from the United States, Italy and Spain. PBMCs, B-cell-depleted T cells, or T cells were the source of the cDNA or gDNA that made up the material.

This table comes from immunoSEQ multiplex PCR, and its TCRdb copy is limited to in-frame clones, with some not included. The sample yields 250,000 to 300,000 clones, 65% to 90% seen once. CDR1 is KGHSH, CDR2 LQKENI, per germline. The CDR3 covers 14 residues. Trimming left V 6 bases short and J 4 bases short, with 15 bases between. The receptor's source is a woman between 55 and 75 years old with active or convalescent COVID-19. The sample consisted of peripheral blood. The chain links TRBV18 to TRBJ1-1; maybe TRBD1 (6 bases). CDR3 sequence: CASSRRGAITEAFF. The CDR3 bases are TGTGCCAGCTCCCGGCGGGGGGCGATCACTGAAGCTTTCTTT.